Listed here are 2 T cell receptor beta chains from one sample, sequenced in a study of T cells after posttransplantation cyclophosphamide (dated by TCRdb to 2016 to 2017). The control group consisted of around 10 patients who received myeloablative marrow transplants with methotrexate plus a calcineurin inhibitor and who were sampled 1 year after transplant. Libraries were built with the immunoSEQ multiplex PCR assay. In its TCRdb copy, this immuneACCESS table keeps in-frame sequences only and misses some clones. Where compared with another copy, unresolved V genes explain less than half of these, and the others have no known cause. In this sample the table shows over 15,000 clones, roughly 91% of which occur a single time. The ten largest clones take up approximately 3.5% of the sample. Sequences were derived from PBMCs, sampled after an allogeneic stem cell transplant with a calcineurin inhibitor and methotrexate. Receptor source: a male patient between 45 and 60 years old who received an allogeneic stem cell transplant from an unrelated donor, was CMV-positive, and had chronic GVHD only. Some T cells may be donor cells from the graft after a transplant.

The J gene is TRBJ2-7, the V gene TRBV5-5, with 9 bases matching TRBD2. The CDR3 covers 15 residues. From germline, CDR1 is SGHKS and CDR2 YYEKEE (reference sequence). The junction had 8 bases not matched to a gene; V was cut back by 0 bases and J by 7 bases. The CDR3 spells CASSLVLLAGGEQYF. DNA of the CDR3: TGTGCCAGCAGCTTGGTCTTACTAGCGGGCGGGGAGCAGTACTTC.

This chain links TRBV9 with TRBJ1-4, with D unclear. The V and J ends lost 2 bases and 2 bases respectively, with 13 bases between them. Germline loops: CDR1 SGDLS, CDR2 YYNGEE. The CDR3 contains 16 residues. The CDR3 DNA sequence: TGTGCCAGCAGCGTCAGTCCCACAGACACTAATGAAAAACTGTTTTTT. This gives the protein CASSVSPTDTNEKLFF.